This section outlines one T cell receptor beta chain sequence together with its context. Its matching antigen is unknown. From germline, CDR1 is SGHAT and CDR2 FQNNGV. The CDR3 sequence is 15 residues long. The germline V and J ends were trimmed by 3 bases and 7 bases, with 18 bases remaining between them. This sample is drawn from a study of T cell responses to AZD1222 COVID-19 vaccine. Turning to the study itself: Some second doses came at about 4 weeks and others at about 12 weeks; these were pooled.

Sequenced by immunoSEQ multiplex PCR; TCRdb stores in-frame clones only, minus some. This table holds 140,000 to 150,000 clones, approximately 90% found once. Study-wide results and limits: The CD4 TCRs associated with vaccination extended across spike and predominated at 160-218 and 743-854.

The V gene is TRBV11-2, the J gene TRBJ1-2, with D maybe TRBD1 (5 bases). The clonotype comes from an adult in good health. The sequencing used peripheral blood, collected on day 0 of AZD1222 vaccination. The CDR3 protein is CASSFPDAGSGGYTF. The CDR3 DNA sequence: TGTGCCAGCAGCTTCCCTGACGCAGGGTCAGGTGGCTACACCTTC.